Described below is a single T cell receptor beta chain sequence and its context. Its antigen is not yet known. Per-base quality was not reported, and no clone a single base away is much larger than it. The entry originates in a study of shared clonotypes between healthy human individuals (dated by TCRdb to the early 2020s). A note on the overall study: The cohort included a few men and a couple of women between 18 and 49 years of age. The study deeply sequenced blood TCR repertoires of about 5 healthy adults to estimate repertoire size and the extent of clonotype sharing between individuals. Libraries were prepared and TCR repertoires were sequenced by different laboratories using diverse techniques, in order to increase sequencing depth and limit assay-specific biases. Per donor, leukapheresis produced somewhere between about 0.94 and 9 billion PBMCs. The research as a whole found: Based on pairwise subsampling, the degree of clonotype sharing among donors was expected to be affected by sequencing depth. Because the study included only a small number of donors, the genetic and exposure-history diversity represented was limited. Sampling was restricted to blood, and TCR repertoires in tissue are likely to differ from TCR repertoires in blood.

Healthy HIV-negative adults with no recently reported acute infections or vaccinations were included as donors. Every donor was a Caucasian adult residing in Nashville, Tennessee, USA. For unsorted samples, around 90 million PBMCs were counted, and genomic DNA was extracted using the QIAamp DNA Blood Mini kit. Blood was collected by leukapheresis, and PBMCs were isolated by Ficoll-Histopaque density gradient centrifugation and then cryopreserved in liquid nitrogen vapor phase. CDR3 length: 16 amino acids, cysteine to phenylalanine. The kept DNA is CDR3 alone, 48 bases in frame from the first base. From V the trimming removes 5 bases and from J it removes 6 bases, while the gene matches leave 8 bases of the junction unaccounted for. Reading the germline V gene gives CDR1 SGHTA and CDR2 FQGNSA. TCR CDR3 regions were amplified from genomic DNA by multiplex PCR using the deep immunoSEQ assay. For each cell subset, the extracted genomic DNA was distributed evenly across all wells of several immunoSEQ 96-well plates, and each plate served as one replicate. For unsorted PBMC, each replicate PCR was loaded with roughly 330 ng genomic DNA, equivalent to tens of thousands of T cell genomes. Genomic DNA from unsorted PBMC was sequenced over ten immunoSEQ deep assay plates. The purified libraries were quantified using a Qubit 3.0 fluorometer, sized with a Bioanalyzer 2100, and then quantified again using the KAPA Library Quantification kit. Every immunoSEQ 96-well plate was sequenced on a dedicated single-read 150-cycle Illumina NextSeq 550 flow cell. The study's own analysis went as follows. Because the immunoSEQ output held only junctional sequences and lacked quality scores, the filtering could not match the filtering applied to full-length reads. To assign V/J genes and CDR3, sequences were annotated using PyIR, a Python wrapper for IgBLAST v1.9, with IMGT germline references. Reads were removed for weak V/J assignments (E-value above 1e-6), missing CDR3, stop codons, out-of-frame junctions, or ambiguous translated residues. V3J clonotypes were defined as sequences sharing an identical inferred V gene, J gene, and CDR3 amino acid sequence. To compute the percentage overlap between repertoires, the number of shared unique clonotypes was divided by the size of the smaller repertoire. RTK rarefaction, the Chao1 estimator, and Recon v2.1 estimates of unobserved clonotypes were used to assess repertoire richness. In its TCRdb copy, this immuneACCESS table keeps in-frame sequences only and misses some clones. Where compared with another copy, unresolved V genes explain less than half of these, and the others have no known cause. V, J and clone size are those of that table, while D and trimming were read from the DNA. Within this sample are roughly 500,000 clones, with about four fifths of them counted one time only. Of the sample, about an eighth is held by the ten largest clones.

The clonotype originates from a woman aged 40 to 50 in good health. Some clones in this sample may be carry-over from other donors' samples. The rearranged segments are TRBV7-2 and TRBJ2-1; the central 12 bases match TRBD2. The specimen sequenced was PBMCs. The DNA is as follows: TGTGCCAGCAGCACCCGTCTAGCGGGAGGGCCCAATGAGCAGTTCTTC. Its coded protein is CASSTRLAGGPNEQFF.